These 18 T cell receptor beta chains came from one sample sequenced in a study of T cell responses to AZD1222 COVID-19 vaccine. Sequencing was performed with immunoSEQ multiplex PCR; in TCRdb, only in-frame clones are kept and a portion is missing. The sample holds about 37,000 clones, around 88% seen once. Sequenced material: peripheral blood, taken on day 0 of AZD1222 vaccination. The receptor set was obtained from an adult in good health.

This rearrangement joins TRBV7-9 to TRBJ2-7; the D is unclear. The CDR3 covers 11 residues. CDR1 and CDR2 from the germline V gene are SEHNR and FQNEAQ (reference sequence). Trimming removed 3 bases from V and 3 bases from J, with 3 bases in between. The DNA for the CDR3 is TGTGCCAGCAGCTTTGACTACGAGCAGTACTTC. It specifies CASSFDYEQYF. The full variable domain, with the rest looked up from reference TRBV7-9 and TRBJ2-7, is DTGVSQNPRHKITKRGQNVTFRCDPISEHNRLYWYRQTLGQGPEFLTYFQNEAQLEKSRLLSDRFSAERPKGSFSTLEIQRTEQGDSAMYLCASSFDYEQYFGPGTRLTVT.

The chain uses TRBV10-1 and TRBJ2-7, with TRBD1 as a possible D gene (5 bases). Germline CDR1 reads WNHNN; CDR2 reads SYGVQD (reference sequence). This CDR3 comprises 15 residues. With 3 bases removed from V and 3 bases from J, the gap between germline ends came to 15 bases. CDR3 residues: CASSDGQGPLYEQYF. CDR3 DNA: TGCGCCAGCAGTGACGGGCAGGGCCCCCTCTACGAGCAGTACTTC.

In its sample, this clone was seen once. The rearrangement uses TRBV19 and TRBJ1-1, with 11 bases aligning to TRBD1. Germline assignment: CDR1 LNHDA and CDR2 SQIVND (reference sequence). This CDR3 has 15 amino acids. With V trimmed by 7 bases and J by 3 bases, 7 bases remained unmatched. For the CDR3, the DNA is TGTGCCAGTACTTGGACAGGGGGCTTGGACACTGAAGCTTTCTTT. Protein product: CASTWTGGLDTEAFF.

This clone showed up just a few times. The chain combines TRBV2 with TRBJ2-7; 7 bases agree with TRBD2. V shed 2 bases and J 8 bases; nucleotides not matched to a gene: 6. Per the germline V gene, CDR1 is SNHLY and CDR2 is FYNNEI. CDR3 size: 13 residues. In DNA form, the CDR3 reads TGTGCCAGCAGTGAAAGCGGGGAGAGGAAGCAGTACTTC. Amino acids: CASSESGERKQYF.

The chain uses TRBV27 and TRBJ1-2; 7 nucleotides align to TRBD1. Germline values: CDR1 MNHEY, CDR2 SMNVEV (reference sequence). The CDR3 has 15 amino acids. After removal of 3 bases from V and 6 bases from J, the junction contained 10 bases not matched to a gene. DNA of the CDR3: TGTGCCAGCAGTTTCCTAACCTCCGGGACAGATGGCTACACCTTC. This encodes CASSFLTSGTDGYTF.

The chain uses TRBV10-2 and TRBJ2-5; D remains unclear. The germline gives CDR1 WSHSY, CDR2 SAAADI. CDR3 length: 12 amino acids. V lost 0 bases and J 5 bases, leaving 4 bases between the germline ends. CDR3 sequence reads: CASSESTETQYF. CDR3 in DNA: TGCGCCAGCAGTGAGTCGACTGAGACCCAGTACTTC.

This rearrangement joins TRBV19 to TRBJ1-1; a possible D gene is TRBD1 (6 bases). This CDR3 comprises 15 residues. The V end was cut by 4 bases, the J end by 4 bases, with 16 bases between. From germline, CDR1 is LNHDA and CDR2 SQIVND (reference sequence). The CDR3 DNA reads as TGTGCCAGTAGTACCCGTCCTACAGGGCGCACTGAAGCTTTCTTT. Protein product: CASSTRPTGRTEAFF. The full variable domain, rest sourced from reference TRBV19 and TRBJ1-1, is DGGITQSPKYLFRKEGQNVTLSCEQNLNHDAMYWYRQDPGQGLRLIYYSQIVNDFQKGDIAEGYSVSREKKESFPLTVTSAQKNPTAFYLCASSTRPTGRTEAFFGQGTRLTVV.

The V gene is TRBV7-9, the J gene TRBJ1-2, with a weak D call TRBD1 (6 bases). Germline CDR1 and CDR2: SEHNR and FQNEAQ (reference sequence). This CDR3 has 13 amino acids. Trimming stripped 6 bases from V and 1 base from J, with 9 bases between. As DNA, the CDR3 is TGTGCCAGCAGTCACAGGGATAACTATGGCTACACCTTC. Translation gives CASSHRDNYGYTF.

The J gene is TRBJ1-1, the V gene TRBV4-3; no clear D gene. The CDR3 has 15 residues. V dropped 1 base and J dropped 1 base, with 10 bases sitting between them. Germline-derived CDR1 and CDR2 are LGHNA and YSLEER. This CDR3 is CASSQGGGKNTEAFF. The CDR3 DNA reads TGCGCCAGCAGCCAAGGAGGTGGTAAGAACACTGAAGCTTTCTTT.

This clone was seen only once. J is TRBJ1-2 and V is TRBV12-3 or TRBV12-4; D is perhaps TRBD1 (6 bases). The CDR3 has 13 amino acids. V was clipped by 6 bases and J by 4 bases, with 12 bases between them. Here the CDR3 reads CASRAGDRYGYTF. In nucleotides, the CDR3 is TGTGCCAGCAGGGCAGGGGATCGCTATGGCTACACCTTC.

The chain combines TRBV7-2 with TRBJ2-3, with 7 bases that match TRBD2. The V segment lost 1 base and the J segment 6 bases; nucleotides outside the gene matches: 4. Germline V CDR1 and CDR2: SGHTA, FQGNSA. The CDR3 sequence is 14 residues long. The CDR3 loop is CASSLGLAGDTQYF. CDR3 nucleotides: TGTGCCAGCAGCTTAGGACTAGCTGGGGATACGCAGTATTTT.

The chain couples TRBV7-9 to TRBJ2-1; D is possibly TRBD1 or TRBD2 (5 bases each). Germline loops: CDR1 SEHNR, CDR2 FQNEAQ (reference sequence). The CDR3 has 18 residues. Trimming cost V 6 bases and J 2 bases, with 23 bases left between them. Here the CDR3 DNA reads TGTGCCAGCAGGCCTCAAAGGTCAGAGAGGGGACCCTACAATGAGCAGTTCTTC. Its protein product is CASRPQRSERGPYNEQFF.

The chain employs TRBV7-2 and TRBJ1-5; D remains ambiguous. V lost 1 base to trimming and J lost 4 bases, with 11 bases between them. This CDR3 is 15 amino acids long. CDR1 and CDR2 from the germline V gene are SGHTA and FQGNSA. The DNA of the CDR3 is TGTGCCAGCAGCTTAGTCGGCAGCCAAAATCAGCCCCAGCATTTT. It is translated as CASSLVGSQNQPQHF.

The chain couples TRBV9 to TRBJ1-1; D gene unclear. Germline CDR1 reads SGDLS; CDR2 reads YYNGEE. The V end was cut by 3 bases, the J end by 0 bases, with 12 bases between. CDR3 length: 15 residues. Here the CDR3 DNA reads TGTGCCAGCAGCGCAGACGGACCCATGAACACTGAAGCTTTCTTT. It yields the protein CASSADGPMNTEAFF.

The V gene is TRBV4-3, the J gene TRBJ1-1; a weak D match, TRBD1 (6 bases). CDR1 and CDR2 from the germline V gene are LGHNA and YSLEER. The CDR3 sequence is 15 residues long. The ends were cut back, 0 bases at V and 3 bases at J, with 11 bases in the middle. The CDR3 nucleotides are TGCGCCAGCAGCCAAGAGTACAGGGCCTACACTGAAGCTTTCTTT. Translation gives CASSQEYRAYTEAFF.

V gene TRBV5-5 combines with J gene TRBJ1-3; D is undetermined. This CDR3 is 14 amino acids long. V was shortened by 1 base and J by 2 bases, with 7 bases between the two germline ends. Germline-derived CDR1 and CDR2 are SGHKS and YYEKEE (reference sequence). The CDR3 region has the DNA TGTGCCAGCAGCTTGAGCCACCCTGGAAACACCATATATTTT. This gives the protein CASSLSHPGNTIYF. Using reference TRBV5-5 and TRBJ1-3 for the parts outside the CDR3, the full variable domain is DAGVTQSPTHLIKTRGQQVTLRCSPISGHKSVSWYQQVLGQGPQFIFQYYEKEERGRGNFPDRFSARQFPNYSSELNVNALLLGDSALYLCASSLSHPGNTIYFGEGSWLTVV.

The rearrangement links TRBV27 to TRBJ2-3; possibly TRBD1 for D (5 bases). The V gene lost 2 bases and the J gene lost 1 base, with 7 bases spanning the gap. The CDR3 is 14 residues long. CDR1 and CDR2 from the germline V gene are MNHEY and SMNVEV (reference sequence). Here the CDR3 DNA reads TGTGCCAGCAGTTTAGAACAGGGCACAGATACGCAGTATTTT. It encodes CASSLEQGTDTQYF.

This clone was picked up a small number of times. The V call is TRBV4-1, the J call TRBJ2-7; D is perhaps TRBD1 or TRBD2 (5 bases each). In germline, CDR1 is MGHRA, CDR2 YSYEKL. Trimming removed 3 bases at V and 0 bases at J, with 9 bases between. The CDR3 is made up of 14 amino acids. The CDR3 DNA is TGCGCCAGCAGCCAGGGGGATACCTCCTACGAGCAGTACTTC. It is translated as CASSQGDTSYEQYF.